This T cell receptor beta chain was recovered during a study of CD8+CD57+ T cells in acquired aplastic anemia. The CDR3 loop spans 19 amino acids. Germline loops: CDR1 SNHLY, CDR2 FYNNEI. Genomic DNA was employed as the template in profiling TCR beta VDJ and CDR3. TCRdb re-called the reads with MiXCR, one entry per CDR3 protein. The top ten hold roughly 8% of the sample, which has about 270,000 distinct CDR3 sequences, roughly three fifths seen once. On this clonotype itself: Its specificity is not known.

Study-wide results and limits: Found in both controls and patients were about 30 CD8+ CDR3 sequences. The CD8+ Simpson's diversity of patients and controls was not significantly different.

The chain combines TRBV2 with TRBJ2-3, with 9 bases that match TRBD2. Sequenced input: sorted CD4+, CD8+, or CD8+CD57+ T cells (not recorded which) from PBMCs. This clonotype was sampled from a human donor with severe aplastic anemia or a healthy control (not recorded which). The CDR3 sequence: CASGLGLGWRGGRPDTQYF. The DNA for the CDR3 is TGTGCTAGTGGTTTGGGACTCGGATGGCGGGGGGGCCGTCCAGATACGCAGTATTTT. Full variable domain (rest looked up from reference TRBV2 and TRBJ2-3): EPEVTQTPSHQVTQMGQEVILRCVPISNHLYFYWYRQILGQKVEFLVSFYNNEISEKSEIFDDQFSVERPDGSNFTLKIRSTKLEDSAMYFCASGLGLGWRGGRPDTQYFGPGTRLTVL.